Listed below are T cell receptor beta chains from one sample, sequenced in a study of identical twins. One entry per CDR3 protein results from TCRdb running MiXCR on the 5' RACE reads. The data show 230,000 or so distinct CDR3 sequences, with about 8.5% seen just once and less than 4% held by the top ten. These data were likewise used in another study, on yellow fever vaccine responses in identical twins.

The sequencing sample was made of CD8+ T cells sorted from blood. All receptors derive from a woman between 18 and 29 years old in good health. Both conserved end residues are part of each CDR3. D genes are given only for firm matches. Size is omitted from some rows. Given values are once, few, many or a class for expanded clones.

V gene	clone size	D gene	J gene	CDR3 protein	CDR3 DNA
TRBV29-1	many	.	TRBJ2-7	CSVLLLGTSSYEQYF	TGCAGCGTTTTACTCCTCGGGACCAGCTCCTACGAGCAGTACTTC
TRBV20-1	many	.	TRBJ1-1	CSAKDGLGEAFF	TGCAGTGCTAAAGACGGGTTGGGTGAAGCTTTCTTT
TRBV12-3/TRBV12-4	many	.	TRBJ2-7	CASSYGGYEQYF	TGTGCCAGCAGCTATGGGGGCTACGAGCAGTACTTC
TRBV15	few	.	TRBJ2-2	CATSPYRGGELFF	TGTGCCACCAGCCCCTATCGGGGCGGGGAGCTGTTTTTT
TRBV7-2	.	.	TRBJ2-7	CASSLADELANPYEQYF	TGTGCCAGCAGCTTAGCGGATGAGCTAGCCAATCCCTACGAGCAGTACTTC
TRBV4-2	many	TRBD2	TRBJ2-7	CASSQGLPGSSYEQYF	TGTGCCAGCAGCCAGGGACTACCGGGGTCATCCTACGAGCAGTACTTC
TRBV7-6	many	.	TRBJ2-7	CASSLGVGYEQYF	TGTGCCAGCAGCTTAGGGGTCGGCTACGAGCAGTACTTC
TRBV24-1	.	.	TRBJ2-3	CATSDPRTESTDTQYF	TGTGCCACCAGTGATCCTCGGACGGAGTCCACAGATACGCAGTATTTT
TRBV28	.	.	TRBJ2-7	CASSFSEQSYEQYF	TGTGCCAGCAGTTTTTCGGAGCAATCCTACGAGCAGTACTTC
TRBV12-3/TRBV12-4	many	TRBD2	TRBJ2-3	CASSSGLAGDNTDTQYF	TGTGCCAGCAGTTCGGGACTAGCGGGGGATAACACAGATACGCAGTATTTT
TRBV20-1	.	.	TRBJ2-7	CSARGKGDYEQYF	TGCAGTGCTAGAGGAAAGGGGGACTACGAGCAGTACTTC
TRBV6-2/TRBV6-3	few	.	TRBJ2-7	CASSYSHYEQYF	TGTGCCAGCAGTTACTCCCACTACGAGCAGTACTTC
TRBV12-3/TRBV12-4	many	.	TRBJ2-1	CASTGGLYNEQFF	TGTGCCAGCACTGGAGGACTCTACAATGAGCAGTTCTTC
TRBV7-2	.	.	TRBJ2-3	CASSLRRGRGTDTQYF	TGTGCCAGCAGCTTACGGAGGGGAAGGGGGACAGATACGCAGTATTTT
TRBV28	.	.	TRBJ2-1	CASSLLGTNNEQFF	TGTGCCAGCAGTCTCCTAGGGACAAACAATGAGCAGTTCTTC
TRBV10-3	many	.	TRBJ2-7	CAISEPPGTPPTYEQYF	TGTGCCATCAGTGAGCCCCCCGGGACTCCTCCGACCTACGAGCAGTACTTC
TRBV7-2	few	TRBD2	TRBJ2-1	CASSSLGLAGWGEQFF	TGTGCCAGCAGCTCCTTAGGACTAGCGGGCTGGGGTGAGCAGTTCTTC
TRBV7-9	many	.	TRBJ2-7	CASSPKDAYEQYF	TGTGCCAGCAGCCCAAAGGACGCCTACGAGCAGTACTTC
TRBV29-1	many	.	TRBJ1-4	CSVRSEKLFF	TGCAGCGTTAGGAGTGAAAAACTGTTTTTT
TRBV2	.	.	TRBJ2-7	CASSEGPGVYEQYF	TGTGCCAGCAGTGAGGGTCCAGGTGTCTACGAGCAGTACTTC
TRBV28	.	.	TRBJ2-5	CASSSDGGSTQYF	TGTGCCAGCAGTTCGGACGGAGGCTCGACCCAGTACTTC
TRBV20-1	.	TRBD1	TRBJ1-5	CSARDRDREGQPQHF	TGCAGTGCTAGAGATAGAGACAGGGAGGGACAGCCCCAGCATTTT
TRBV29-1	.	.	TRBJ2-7	CSVVAESYEQYF	TGCAGCGTTGTGGCGGAATCCTACGAGCAGTACTTC
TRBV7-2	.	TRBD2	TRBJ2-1	CASSPSGRGRFDEQFF	TGTGCCAGCAGCCCCTCCGGGCGCGGGAGGTTCGATGAGCAGTTCTTC
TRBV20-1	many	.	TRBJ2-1	CSAFANYNEQFF	TGCAGTGCCTTCGCGAACTACAATGAGCAGTTCTTC
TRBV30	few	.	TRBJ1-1	CAWSWQGGTEAFF	TGTGCCTGGAGTTGGCAGGGAGGCACTGAAGCTTTCTTT
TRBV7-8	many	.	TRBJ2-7	CASSSNRGGYHEQYF	TGTGCCAGCAGCTCAAACAGGGGGGGGTACCACGAGCAGTACTTC
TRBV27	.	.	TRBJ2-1	CASSHVGEQFF	TGTGCCAGCAGTCACGTTGGGGAGCAGTTCTTC
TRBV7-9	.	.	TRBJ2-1	CASSYGAGEQFF	TGTGCCAGCAGCTACGGCGCGGGGGAGCAGTTCTTC
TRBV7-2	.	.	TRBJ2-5	CASSLVDGGMTEETQYF	TGTGCCAGCAGCTTAGTGGATGGCGGGATGACCGAAGAGACCCAGTACTTC
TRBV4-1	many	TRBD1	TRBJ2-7	CASSQGPGQGAREQYF	TGCGCCAGCAGCCAAGGCCCCGGACAGGGGGCTCGGGAGCAGTACTTC
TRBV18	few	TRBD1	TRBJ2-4	CASSPGTGKVDIQYF	TGTGCCAGCTCACCCGGGACAGGGAAGGTGGACATTCAGTACTTC
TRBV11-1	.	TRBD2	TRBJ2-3	CASSYSPSGGAPPGSPDTQYF	TGTGCCAGCAGTTACAGCCCTAGCGGGGGGGCTCCCCCCGGGAGTCCAGATACGCAGTATTTT
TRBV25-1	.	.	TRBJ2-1	CASSVIRGNEQFF	TGTGCCAGCAGTGTAATCAGGGGAAATGAGCAGTTCTTC
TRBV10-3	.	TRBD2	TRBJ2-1	CAISETRGGGYNEQFF	TGTGCCATCAGTGAGACCCGCGGGGGTGGGTACAATGAGCAGTTCTTC
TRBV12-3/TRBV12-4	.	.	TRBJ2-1	CASSWVQGRYNEQFF	TGTGCCAGCAGTTGGGTCCAGGGACGTTACAATGAGCAGTTCTTC